The next 14 T cell receptor beta chains were all read from a single sample in a study of a mutant IDH1 vaccine in newly diagnosed glioma. Sequenced by immunoSEQ multiplex PCR; TCRdb stores in-frame clones only, minus some. The top ten clones hold 31% of a sample with fewer than 30,000 clones, approximately 82% of them seen once. No antigen has been identified for these receptors. Time point of the sample: week 35, safety follow-up. The investigators gave 300 ug of mutant IDH1 20-mer peptide in each vaccine dose, together with topical imiquimod. Material: PBMCs, obtained from a glioma patient whose treatment included an IDH1 peptide vaccine. These receptor sequences come from a man aged 25 to 40 with glioma.

The chain joins TRBV6-5 to TRBJ1-2, with D perhaps TRBD1 (5 bases). Germline CDR1 and CDR2: MNHEY and SVGAGI. Trimming removed 4 bases at V and 5 bases at J, with 11 bases between. This CDR3 is built from 13 residues. For the CDR3, the DNA is TGTGCCAGCAGTTTCCGACAGCATTATGGCTACACCTTC. It translates to CASSFRQHYGYTF.

This clone came up a few times. The rearrangement joins TRBV6-1 to TRBJ2-5; 8 bases line up with TRBD1. The V gene end was trimmed by 6 bases and the J gene end by 5 bases; junction bases not matched to a gene: 5. Germline lookup yields CDR1 MNHNS and CDR2 SASEGT. The CDR3 is made up of 13 amino acids. The CDR3 region is CASRDRVGETQYF. CDR3 in DNA: TGTGCCAGCAGGGACAGGGTGGGGGAGACCCAGTACTTC.

This clone was found once. The V call is TRBV2, the J call TRBJ1-2; possibly TRBD1 for D (5 bases). CDR1 is SNHLY and CDR2 is FYNNEI in the germline V gene. The V and J ends lost 4 bases and 4 bases respectively, with 10 bases between them. There are 13 residues in the CDR3. The CDR3 nucleotides read TGTGCCAGCAGTGGGACAATTAGCTATGGCTACACCTTC. Its protein is CASSGTISYGYTF.

The rearrangement uses TRBV6-5 and TRBJ2-5; weak D call: TRBD1 (7 bases). The germline V gene has CDR1 MNHEY and CDR2 SVGAGI. V dropped 11 bases and J dropped 5 bases, with 15 bases sitting between them. The CDR3 loop spans 12 amino acids. The CDR3 sequence is CAAGGRRETQYF. Here the CDR3 DNA reads TGTGCCGCAGGGGGGCGGAGGGAGACCCAGTACTTC.

V gene TRBV5-1 combines with J gene TRBJ2-3, with D maybe TRBD2 (5 bases). Trimming pared 1 base from V and 3 bases from J, leaving 12 bases between. The germline CDR1 and CDR2 sequences are SGHRS and YFSETQ. CDR3 length: 15 residues. In nucleotides, the CDR3 is TGCGCCAGCAGCTTGCGGGATGGTAGAACAGATACGCAGTATTTT. This translates into CASSLRDGRTDTQYF. Filled out from reference TRBV5-1 and TRBJ2-3, the complete variable domain reads KAGVTQTPRYLIKTRGQQVTLSCSPISGHRSVSWYQQTPGQGLQFLFEYFSETQRNKGNFPGRFSGRQFSNSRSEMNVSTLELGDSALYLCASSLRDGRTDTQYFGPGTRLTVL.

This chain uses TRBV5-6 with TRBJ1-6, with D possibly being TRBD1 (6 bases). This CDR3 is built from 16 residues. Germline V lookup: CDR1 SGHDT, CDR2 YYEEEE. The V gene lost 0 bases and the J gene lost 4 bases, with 11 bases spanning the gap. CDR3 loop: CASSLVPGTYNSPLHF. The DNA for the CDR3 is TGTGCCAGCAGCTTGGTTCCAGGGACATATAATTCACCCCTCCACTTT.

The J gene is TRBJ2-3, the V gene TRBV4-3; 7 bases are a match to TRBD2. J lost 2 bases, V lost 4 bases, and 9 bases had no gene match. Germline loops: CDR1 LGHNA, CDR2 YSLEER. This CDR3 spans 16 amino acids. The CDR3 here is CASSPLGSGDTDTQYF. DNA of the CDR3: TGCGCCAGCAGCCCCCTGGGGAGCGGGGACACAGATACGCAGTATTTT.

The chain recombines TRBV19 with TRBJ1-5, with D possibly matching TRBD1 (6 bases). The CDR3 runs to 14 residues. The V end was cut by 7 bases, the J end by 4 bases, with 14 bases between. Germline V gene data show CDR1 as LNHDA and CDR2 as SQIVND (reference sequence). This CDR3 reads CASTTGIFNQPQHF. The DNA of the CDR3 is TGTGCCAGTACCACAGGGATATTTAATCAGCCCCAGCATTTT.

As for this clone: Other DNA sequences from this sample encode an identical CDR3 as well. V usage is TRBV18 and J usage is TRBJ2-2; perhaps TRBD1 as D (6 bases). Germline V gene sequence: CDR1 KGHSH, CDR2 LQKENI. Trimming took 3 bases from V and 1 from J, leaving 9 bases between them. The CDR3 runs 15 residues. The CDR3 DNA is TGTGCCAGCTCACCCCCCAGGGGGAACACCGGGGAGCTGTTTTTT. Residues: CASSPPRGNTGELFF.

This chain uses TRBV5-6 with TRBJ1-1; D gene uncertain. The V and J ends lost 4 bases and 4 bases respectively, with 20 bases between them. The CDR3 covers 16 residues. CDR1 SGHDT and CDR2 YYEEEE come from the germline V gene. The CDR3 bases are TGTGCCAGCAGCCTGGGCCGTGGCGCCAGGACCACTGAAGCTTTCTTT. This translates into CASSLGRGARTTEAFF.

Only one count was recorded for this clone. The V gene is TRBV5-8, the J gene TRBJ2-1; 8 bases are a match to TRBD2. Looked up from germline, CDR1 is SGHTS and CDR2 is YDEGEE. This CDR3 contains 15 residues. V lost 4 bases to trimming and J lost 3 bases; unmatched junction nucleotides: 6. The DNA for the CDR3 is TGTGCCAGCAGCATACTTGGGACTAGCTACAATGAGCAGTTCTTC. Amino acids: CASSILGTSYNEQFF.

V and J are TRBV7-2 and TRBJ1-4; D might be TRBD1 (6 bases). The CDR3 runs to 17 residues. Trimming removed 6 bases from V and 0 bases from J, with 17 bases in between. Germline CDR1 is SGHTA and CDR2 is FQGNSA. The CDR3 DNA follows: TGTGCCAGCAGTACAGGGTTCCCTACAGCAACTAATGAAAAACTGTTTTTT. Encoded protein: CASSTGFPTATNEKLFF.

The chain employs TRBV21-1 and TRBJ2-1; no DNA check was done on the table's D call, TRBD2. TRBV21-1 is a documented pseudogene. The CDR3 loop spans 15 amino acids. CDR3 coding DNA: TGTGCCAGCAGCAAGTCCCCTAGCGCTTACAATGAGCAGTTCTTC. This translates into CASSKSPSAYNEQFF.

The V call is TRBV5-1, the J call TRBJ2-5; D call uncertain. V lost 4 bases to trimming and J lost 5 bases, with 18 bases between them. The CDR3 length is 15 residues. The germline gives CDR1 SGHRS, CDR2 YFSETQ. The DNA of the CDR3 is TGCGCCAGCAGCAACCGACCAACCGGAACGGAGACCCAGTACTTC. Protein sequence: CASSNRPTGTETQYF.